The 26 T cell receptor beta chains in this list originate from one sample, sequenced in a study of blood T cell repertoires in COVID-19. Only in-frame clones appear in the TCRdb table, and some are missing; sequencing was by immunoSEQ multiplex PCR. This sample has some 490,000 clones, with 80% to 90% found just once. The sample taken for sequencing was peripheral blood. The receptor set was obtained from a human donor in a cohort sampled during active COVID-19.

The genes are TRBV12-5 and TRBJ2-7; 8 bases are shared with TRBD1. Germline V gene data show CDR1 as LGHNT and CDR2 as FRNRAP. V was clipped by 5 bases and J by 0 bases; unmatched bases: 9. The length of the CDR3 is 16 residues. CDR3 sequence (DNA): TGTGCTAGTGGTCCCTCCCATGGGACAGGCTCCTACGAGCAGTACTTC. Translating it yields CASGPSHGTGSYEQYF.

The CDR3 nucleotides read TGCGCCAGCAGAACGGGACTTACGGGGCCTTCCTACGAGCAGTACTTC. It is translated as CASRTGLTGPSYEQYF. The chain links TRBV5-1 to TRBJ2-7, with D perhaps matching TRBD2 (6 bases). This CDR3 spans 16 amino acids. The ends were cut back, 5 bases at V and 1 base at J, with 19 bases in the middle. Germline CDR1 is SGHRS and CDR2 is YFSETQ. Full variable domain (outside the CDR3, taken from reference TRBV5-1 and TRBJ2-7): KAGVTQTPRYLIKTRGQQVTLSCSPISGHRSVSWYQQTPGQGLQFLFEYFSETQRNKGNFPGRFSGRQFSNSRSEMNVSTLELGDSALYLCASRTGLTGPSYEQYFGPGTRLTVT.

This chain uses TRBV9 with TRBJ2-5, with D maybe TRBD2 (5 bases). V was shortened by 2 bases and J by 1 base, with 12 bases between the two germline ends. CDR1 and CDR2 (germline): SGDLS, YYNGEE. This CDR3 has 15 amino acids. The CDR3 loop reads CASSVGSSGQETQYF. CDR3 nucleotide sequence: TGTGCCAGCAGCGTGGGATCCAGCGGCCAAGAGACCCAGTACTTC.

On this clone: The junction shows a germline mismatch at one end, possibly a read error. V gene TRBV30 combines with J gene TRBJ1-4; TRBD1 agrees at 10 bases. The CDR3 is 13 amino acids. CDR1 is GTSNPN, CDR2 SVGIG, per germline (reference sequence). CDR3 sequence: CAGRGTGVEKLFF. DNA of the CDR3: TGTGCCGGGAGGGGGACAGGGGTCGAAAAACTGTTTTTT.

This rearrangement joins TRBV6-2 or TRBV6-3 to TRBJ2-7, with 10 nucleotides matching TRBD1. This CDR3 is 18 amino acids long. Germline CDR1 reads MNHEY; CDR2 reads SVGEGT. V lost 5 bases to trimming and J lost 4 bases; unmatched junction nucleotides: 17. CDR3 DNA: TGTGCCAGCAGTCCCAATCCATCCCGGGACAGGGGCGCGTACGAGCAGTACTTC. It translates to CASSPNPSRDRGAYEQYF.

There are a few counts of this clone. The V gene is TRBV6-5, the J gene TRBJ1-2; 7 nucleotides line up with TRBD1. There are 12 residues in the CDR3. The ends lost 5 bases at V and 7 bases at J; junction bases unmatched: 4. CDR1 MNHEY and CDR2 SVGAGI come from the germline V gene. The CDR3 nucleotides are TGTGCCAGCAGTCGACAGGGCACTGGCTACACCTTC. This translates into CASSRQGTGYTF.

The V call is TRBV10-3, the J call TRBJ2-5; D unresolved. CDR1 is ENHRY and CDR2 is SYGVKD in the germline V gene. Trimming took 3 bases from V and 2 from J, leaving 4 bases between them. This CDR3 is built from 12 residues. This CDR3 is CAISDRQETQYF. The CDR3 nucleotides read TGTGCCATCAGTGACAGGCAAGAGACCCAGTACTTC.

The V gene is TRBV19, the J gene TRBJ1-5; TRBD1 aligns across 8 bases. Per germline, CDR1 LNHDA and CDR2 SQIVND (reference sequence). This CDR3 is 15 amino acids long. V lost 4 bases and J lost 9; bases outside the gene matches: 11. The CDR3 here is CASSNGWTGWGPQHF. DNA of the CDR3: TGTGCCAGTAGTAACGGGTGGACAGGGTGGGGGCCCCAGCATTTT.

The V and J genes are TRBV28 and TRBJ1-4; 7 positions agree with TRBD1. The trim removed 6 bases at V and 8 bases at J, leaving 6 bases unmatched. The CDR3 loop spans 13 amino acids. In germline, CDR1 is MDHEN, CDR2 SYDVKM. As DNA, the CDR3 is TGTGCCAGCAGAACGGGACAGAAAGAAAAACTGTTTTTT. The encoded protein is CASRTGQKEKLFF.

The chain uses TRBV28 and TRBJ1-2, with 7 bases that match TRBD1. Germline CDR1 is MDHEN and CDR2 is SYDVKM. The V gene end was trimmed by 6 bases and the J gene end by 4 bases; junction bases not matched to a gene: 8. The CDR3 has 14 amino acids. The CDR3 loop reads CASRMTGLPYGYTF. The CDR3 DNA sequence: TGTGCCAGCAGGATGACAGGGCTGCCCTATGGCTACACCTTC.

This clone was seen only once. V is TRBV7-9 and J is TRBJ2-7, with TRBD2 identical over 8 bases. CDR1 and CDR2 from the germline V gene are SEHNR and FQNEAQ (reference sequence). With V trimmed by 5 bases and J by 6 bases, 9 bases remained unmatched. This CDR3 has 14 residues. The CDR3, as DNA: TGTGCCAGCAGCCAGACTAGCGAGGGCGGCGAGCAGTACTTC. Amino acid sequence: CASSQTSEGGEQYF.

The chain recombines TRBV15 with TRBJ2-7; D gene unclear. The CDR3 length is 14 residues. Trimming removed 1 base from V and 4 bases from J, with 11 bases in between. Germline V gene data show CDR1 as LNHNV and CDR2 as YYDKDF (reference sequence). CDR3 in amino acids: CATSRGGSVYEQYF. For the CDR3, the DNA is TGTGCCACCAGCAGAGGCGGCAGCGTTTACGAGCAGTACTTC. Full variable domain (missing parts from reference TRBV15 and TRBJ2-7): DAMVIQNPRYQVTQFGKPVTLSCSQTLNHNVMYWYQQKSSQAPKLLFHYYDKDFNNEADTPDNFQSRRPNTSFCFLDIRSPGLGDTAMYLCATSRGGSVYEQYFGPGTRLTVT.

Worth noting for this clone: The same CDR3 arises from other DNA sequences in this sample as well. V usage is TRBV2 and J usage is TRBJ2-7; TRBD2 is a possible D gene (5 bases). Germline V gives CDR1 SNHLY, CDR2 FYNNEI. Trimming removed 6 bases at V and 3 bases at J, with 6 bases between. The CDR3 consists of 11 residues. The CDR3 DNA reads as TGTGCCAGCAGGAGGGACTACGAGCAGTACTTC. It codes for CASRRDYEQYF.

As regards this clone: At the DNA level, this CDR3 is encoded by other sequences in the same sample as well. V and J are TRBV6-5 and TRBJ1-4; D is perhaps TRBD1 (6 bases). This CDR3 is built from 14 residues. Trimming stripped 6 bases from V and 0 bases from J, with 8 bases between. Germline V gene data show CDR1 as MNHEY and CDR2 as SVGAGI. The CDR3: CASRRTATNEKLFF. The CDR3 DNA sequence: TGTGCCAGCAGGAGGACAGCAACTAATGAAAAACTGTTTTTT.

The genes are TRBV28 and TRBJ2-1, with 8 bases aligning to TRBD2. Germline V gives CDR1 MDHEN, CDR2 SYDVKM. The CDR3 has 16 amino acids. V lost 4 bases to trimming and J lost 2 bases; unmatched junction nucleotides: 7. The CDR3 sequence is CASSSLSGATYNEQFF. CDR3 nucleotides: TGTGCCAGCAGTTCCCTTAGCGGGGCAACCTACAATGAGCAGTTCTTC.

The chain is built from TRBV13 and TRBJ2-1, with a possible D match to TRBD2 (5 bases). Deletions cut 4 bases from V and 1 base from J, with 20 bases between. The CDR3 sequence is 18 residues long. Germline values: CDR1 PRHDT, CDR2 FYEKMQ (reference sequence). The CDR3 region is CASSSTGLPQGSYNEQFF. CDR3 coding DNA: TGTGCCAGCAGCTCGACCGGACTGCCCCAAGGATCCTACAATGAGCAGTTCTTC. Looking up the rest from reference TRBV13 and TRBJ2-1 gives the full variable domain: AAGVIQSPRHLIKEKRETATLKCYPIPRHDTVYWYQQGPGQDPQFLISFYEKMQSDKGSIPDRFSAQQFSDYHSELNMSSLELGDSALYFCASSSTGLPQGSYNEQFFGPGTRLTVL.

This sequence joins TRBV15 and TRBJ1-1; TRBD1 matches 7 bases. The CDR3 is 15 amino acids. Germline CDR1 LNHNV, CDR2 YYDKDF (reference sequence). The V segment lost 3 bases and the J segment 6 bases; nucleotides outside the gene matches: 10. The CDR3 reads CATSRTRQGSAEAFF. For the CDR3, the DNA is TGTGCCACCAGCAGGACCCGACAGGGTTCGGCTGAAGCTTTCTTT.

The chain links TRBV30 to TRBJ1-3, with 8 bases that match TRBD1. The CDR3 has 13 residues. The germline V gene encodes CDR1 GTSNPN and CDR2 SVGIG (reference sequence). Unmatched junction bases numbered 3, after V lost 8 bases and J lost 0 bases. As DNA, the CDR3 is TGTGCCGGACAGGGAGACTCTGGAAACACCATATATTTT. It translates to CAGQGDSGNTIYF.

The chain carries TRBV7-3 and TRBJ2-7; D unclear. Germline-derived CDR1 and CDR2 are SGHTA and FQGTGA. The CDR3 totals 12 residues. With 2 bases removed from V and 6 bases from J, the gap between germline ends came to 8 bases. CDR3 sequence: CASSLSGGEQYF. For the CDR3, the DNA is TGTGCCAGCAGCTTATCAGGTGGCGAGCAGTACTTC.

The J gene is TRBJ2-7, the V gene TRBV3-1 (or the pseudogene TRBV3-2), with 11 positions matching TRBD2. The germline V gene has CDR1 LGHDT and CDR2 YNNKEL (reference sequence). With 1 base clipped from V and 4 bases from J, the junction kept 6 bases outside the gene matches. The CDR3 is 16 amino acids. The CDR3 DNA reads as TGTGCCAGCAGCCAAGGACTAGCGGGAAACGGGTACGAGCAGTACTTC. It is translated as CASSQGLAGNGYEQYF.

This clone was seen once. The CDR3 DNA follows: TGTGCCAGCAGCTTTGTACAAGGGGGATTCAACTATGGCTACACCTTC. Its translation is CASSFVQGGFNYGYTF. The genes are TRBV13 and TRBJ1-2; possible D gene TRBD1, 6 bases. Germline loops: CDR1 PRHDT, CDR2 FYEKMQ (reference sequence). The CDR3 sequence is 16 residues long. V lost 3 bases and J 2 bases, leaving 16 bases between the germline ends.

The chain carries TRBV2 and TRBJ2-2, with TRBD2 matching 9 bases. The CDR3 contains 15 residues. CDR1 SNHLY and CDR2 FYNNEI come from the germline V gene. V lost 10 bases to trimming and J lost 4 bases; unmatched junction nucleotides: 10. CDR3 sequence reads: CAIAGSGRRTGELFF. CDR3 in DNA: TGTGCCATCGCGGGTAGCGGGAGACGCACCGGGGAGCTGTTTTTT.

The rearrangement joins TRBV14 to TRBJ2-6; D is ambiguous. The CDR3 is made up of 13 amino acids. The germline V gene has CDR1 SGHDN and CDR2 FVKESK. With 5 bases removed from V and 4 bases from J, the gap between germline ends came to 6 bases. CDR3 nucleotides: TGTGCCAGCAGCTCTCGGGGGGCCAACGTCCTGACTTTC. Protein sequence: CASSSRGANVLTF.

This clone was counted a few times. The CDR3 here is CASSNREINEKLFF. Here the CDR3 DNA reads TGTGCCAGTAGTAACAGGGAAATTAATGAAAAACTGTTTTTT. The rearrangement uses TRBV19 and TRBJ1-4, with a weak D call TRBD1 (6 bases). Trimming cost V 4 bases and J 4 bases, with 10 bases left between them. This CDR3 has 14 amino acids. Per the germline V gene, CDR1 is LNHDA and CDR2 is SQIVND (reference sequence).

This rearrangement joins TRBV5-1 to TRBJ2-1; 7 bases are a match to TRBD2. V was pared by 0 bases and J by 0 bases, with 6 bases of the junction left unmatched. CDR1 and CDR2 (germline): SGHRS, YFSETQ. The CDR3 has 17 residues. The chain's CDR3 is CASSLVGGMSSYNEQFF. The CDR3 DNA is TGCGCCAGCAGCTTGGTGGGGGGGATGAGCTCCTACAATGAGCAGTTCTTC.

This clone was detected once. V usage is TRBV23-1 and J usage is TRBJ2-3; 8 bases align to TRBD1. TRBV23-1 is sorted into the ORF group, with uncertain function. The junction had 14 bases not matched to a gene; V was cut back by 5 bases and J by 4 bases. CDR3 length: 17 residues. CDR3 nucleotides: TGCGCCAGCAGTTCCTACAGGGGGAAGATACGAGCAGATACGCAGTATTTT. Translating it yields CASSSYRGKIRADTQYF.